Listed below are T cell receptor beta chains from one sample, sequenced in a study of shared clonotypes between healthy human individuals. Libraries were prepared by immunoSEQ multiplex PCR; TCRdb keeps only in-frame clonotypes and omits some of them. The sample carries around 600,000 clones, around 97% recorded once. Sequencing was carried out using naive CD4+ T cells sorted from blood. All receptors derive from a woman in her thirties in good health. The CDR3 runs from the conserved cysteine through the conserved F or W. D genes are given only for firm matches. Only part of the rows carry a size: once, few, many, or a class if the clone is expanded.

abundance	d_gene	j_gene	v_gene	CDR3nt	CDR3aa
NA	NA	TRBJ1-5	TRBV19	TGTGCCAGTAGTATAGATTGGGGGCCGAAGCCCCAGCATTTT	CASSIDWGPKPQHF
NA	TRBD2	TRBJ2-1	TRBV10-1	TGCGCCAGCAGTGTGGGGTCTAGCGGGAGTTTTTACAATGAGCAGTTCTTC	CASSVGSSGSFYNEQFF
NA	TRBD2	TRBJ2-1	TRBV11-1	TGTGCCAGCAGCTTAGTGGGCTTGGGCCTAGCGGGATACAATGAGCAGTTCTTC	CASSLVGLGLAGYNEQFF
NA	NA	TRBJ1-2	TRBV30	TGTGCCTGGAGTGCAGTTGGCAGGGTGAACTATGGCTACACCTTC	CAWSAVGRVNYGYTF
once	NA	TRBJ2-5	TRBV19	TGTGCCAGTAGTATAGATTCAGGGGTTCAGACCCAGTACTTC	CASSIDSGVQTQYF
NA	NA	TRBJ2-5	TRBV7-2	TGTGCCAGCAGCTTAGGGGGGGTCGGCCTAACGAGGCCCCAGTACTTC	CASSLGGVGLTRPQYF
NA	TRBD1	TRBJ2-7	TRBV5-6	TGTGCCAGCAGCTTGTGGGACAGGGCCTACGAGCAGTACTTC	CASSLWDRAYEQYF
NA	NA	TRBJ2-2	TRBV5-1	TGCGCCAGCAGTCCGGTAAACACCGGGGAGCTGTTTTTT	CASSPVNTGELFF
NA	TRBD1	TRBJ1-5	TRBV28	TGTGCCAGCAGCCCCGGACAGGGTATTAGCAATCAGCCCCAGCATTTT	CASSPGQGISNQPQHF
NA	NA	TRBJ2-5	TRBV29-1	TGCAGCGTTGAAGGAAGAGGACAGCACCGCGAGACCCAGTACTTC	CSVEGRGQHRETQYF
NA	TRBD1	TRBJ2-5	TRBV19	TGTGCCAGCGCTCCTGGGACAGAACAAGAGACCCAGTACTTC	CASAPGTEQETQYF
NA	NA	TRBJ2-7	TRBV28	TGTGCCAGCAGCGTAAGGGATTACGAGCAGTACTTC	CASSVRDYEQYF
NA	TRBD1	TRBJ2-3	TRBV13	TGTGCCAGCAGCTTGACAGGGGCCCTCACAGATACGCAGTATTTT	CASSLTGALTDTQYF
NA	NA	TRBJ2-3	TRBV6-1	TGTGCCAGCAGTGAAGCTCAGGACAGTTGGGGCACAGATACGCAGTATTTT	CASSEAQDSWGTDTQYF
NA	NA	TRBJ1-1	TRBV6-5	TGTGCCAGCAGCGATATCTTTCTCAGAGGAAGTGAAGCTTTCTTT	CASSDIFLRGSEAFF
NA	TRBD1	TRBJ1-1	TRBV27	TGTGCCAGCAGTTTGGACAGGGGGAACACTGAAGCTTTCTTT	CASSLDRGNTEAFF
NA	NA	TRBJ2-5	TRBV28	TGTGCCAGCAGTTTCAAGGGGGAGACCCAGTACTTC	CASSFKGETQYF
NA	TRBD1	TRBJ1-5	TRBV28	TGTGCCAGCAGTTTAGCCCCAGACAGGGTCGTTAGCAATCAGCCCCAGCATTTT	CASSLAPDRVVSNQPQHF
NA	NA	TRBJ2-5	TRBV20-1	TGCAGTGCTAGTGGTGCGGAGACCCAGTACTTC	CSASGAETQYF
NA	TRBD1	TRBJ2-7	TRBV5-1	TGCGCCAGCAGCTTAACAGGGGGCGCCTACGAGCAGTACTTC	CASSLTGGAYEQYF
NA	TRBD1	TRBJ2-2	TRBV28	TGTGCCAGTCGTGACAGGGGGAAAATCACCGGGGAGCTGTTTTTT	CASRDRGKITGELFF
NA	NA	TRBJ1-2	TRBV2	TGTGCCAGCAGTGAAGGGTCCAGGGTGGACGGCTACACCTTC	CASSEGSRVDGYTF
NA	NA	TRBJ1-2	TRBV15	TGTGCCACCAGCAGAGAACAGGACTATGGCTACACCTTC	CATSREQDYGYTF
NA	TRBD2	TRBJ2-1	TRBV7-2	TGTGCCAGCAGCCAGGGACTAGTATACAATGAGCAGTTCTTC	CASSQGLVYNEQFF
NA	NA	TRBJ2-7	TRBV6-5	TGTGCCAGCAGTTACTCATATCGTTCTTTTGGCTACGAGCAGTACTTC	CASSYSYRSFGYEQYF
NA	TRBD1	TRBJ1-2	TRBV2	TGTGCCAGCAGTGAAGCAACAGGGGGATACTATGGCTACACCTTC	CASSEATGGYYGYTF
NA	NA	TRBJ1-1	TRBV6-5	TGTGCCAGCGAGGGGGGCACTGAAGCTTTCTTT	CASEGGTEAFF
NA	NA	TRBJ2-5	TRBV5-1	TGCGCCAGTAAGCTTGGGCCAGATCAAGAGACCCAGTACTTC	CASKLGPDQETQYF
NA	TRBD1	TRBJ2-1	TRBV5-1	TGCGCCAGCAGCCCCGACAGGGGGCCCGAGCAGTTCTTC	CASSPDRGPEQFF
NA	NA	TRBJ1-5	TRBV28	TGTGCCAGCAGTTTGGGACCCGGAAGGGGGGATAGCAATCAGCCCCAGCATTTT	CASSLGPGRGDSNQPQHF
NA	TRBD2	TRBJ2-1	TRBV11-3	TGTGCCAGCAGCTTAGGTCGACTAGCGGGAGGAGGGGAGCAATTCTTC	CASSLGRLAGGGEQFF
NA	TRBD2	TRBJ2-1	TRBV7-9	TGTGCCAGCAGCTTAGGACTAGCGGGAGGGCCCCATGAGCAGTTCTTC	CASSLGLAGGPHEQFF
NA	NA	TRBJ1-1	TRBV5-1	TGCGCCAGCAGCTTAGGGGCGGCGAACACTGAAGCTTTCTTT	CASSLGAANTEAFF